This paragraph covers one TCR beta chain sequence. Its antigen is unidentified. This sample is part of a study of T-cell memory formation after mild COVID-19. Study-level findings and limits: CD4/CD8 balance held among clones contracting day 15 to 85, and later expanders leaned CD4+.

CDR1 is DFQATT, CDR2 SNEGSKA, per germline (reference sequence). V shed 2 bases, J shed 4 bases, and the junction held 10 bases outside the gene matches. The CDR3 runs 15 residues. MiXCR, run by TCRdb on the 5' RACE reads, gives a single entry per CDR3 protein. This sample has 120,000 to 150,000 distinct CDR3 sequences, with approximately 21% found just once. Sample: PBMCs or a T cell subset sorted from them (not recorded which). This receptor was taken from an adult woman who had mild COVID-19 (a few samples of this study predate the infection). Cell type and time point are not known. V is TRBV20-1 and J is TRBJ2-5; TRBD2 matches at 7 bases. This chain's CDR3 is CSARRIREGRETQYF. CDR3 in DNA: TGCAGTGCTAGAAGAATAAGGGAGGGAAGAGAGACCCAGTACTTC.